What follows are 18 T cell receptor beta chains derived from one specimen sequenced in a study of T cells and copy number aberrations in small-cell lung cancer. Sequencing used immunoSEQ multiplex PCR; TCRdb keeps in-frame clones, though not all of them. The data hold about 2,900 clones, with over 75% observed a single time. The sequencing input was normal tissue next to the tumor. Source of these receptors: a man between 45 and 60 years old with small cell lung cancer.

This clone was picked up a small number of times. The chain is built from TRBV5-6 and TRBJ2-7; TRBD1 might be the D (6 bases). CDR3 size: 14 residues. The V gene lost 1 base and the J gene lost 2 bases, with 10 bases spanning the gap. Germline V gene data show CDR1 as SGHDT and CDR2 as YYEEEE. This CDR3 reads CASSLSGAPYEQYF. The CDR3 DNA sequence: TGTGCCAGCAGCTTGTCAGGGGCGCCCTACGAGCAGTACTTC.

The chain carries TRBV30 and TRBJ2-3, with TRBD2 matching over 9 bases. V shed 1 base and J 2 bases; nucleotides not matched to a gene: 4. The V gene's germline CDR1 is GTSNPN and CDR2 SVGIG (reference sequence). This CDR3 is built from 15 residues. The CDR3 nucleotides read TGTGCCTGGAGTGGGATAGCGGGAGTCACAGATACGCAGTATTTT. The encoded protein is CAWSGIAGVTDTQYF.

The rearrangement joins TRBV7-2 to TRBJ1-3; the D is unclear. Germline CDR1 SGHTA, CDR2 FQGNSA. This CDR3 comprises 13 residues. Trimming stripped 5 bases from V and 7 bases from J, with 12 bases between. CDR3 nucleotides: TGTGCCAGCAGCCCTAAAACAATGAACACCATATATTTT. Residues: CASSPKTMNTIYF.

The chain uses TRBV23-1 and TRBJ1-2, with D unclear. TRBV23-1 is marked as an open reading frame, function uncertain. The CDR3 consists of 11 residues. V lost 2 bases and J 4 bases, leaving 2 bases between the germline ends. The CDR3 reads CASSQTYGYTF. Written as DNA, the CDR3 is TGCGCCAGCAGTCAAACCTATGGCTACACCTTC.

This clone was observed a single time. CDR3: CASSSRPFDGYTF. CDR3 DNA sequence: TGTGCCAGCAGTTCGCGCCCTTTTGATGGCTACACCTTC. The gene calls are TRBV27 and TRBJ1-2; D is unresolved. Trimming removed 4 bases from V and 6 bases from J, with 12 bases in between. Germline V gene data show CDR1 as MNHEY and CDR2 as SMNVEV (reference sequence). The CDR3 spans 13 residues.

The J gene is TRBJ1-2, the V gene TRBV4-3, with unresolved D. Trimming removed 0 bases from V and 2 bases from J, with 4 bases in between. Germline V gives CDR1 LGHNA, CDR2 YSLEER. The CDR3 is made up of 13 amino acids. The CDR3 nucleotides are TGCGCCAGCAGCCAAGATCTGAACTATGGCTACACCTTC. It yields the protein CASSQDLNYGYTF.

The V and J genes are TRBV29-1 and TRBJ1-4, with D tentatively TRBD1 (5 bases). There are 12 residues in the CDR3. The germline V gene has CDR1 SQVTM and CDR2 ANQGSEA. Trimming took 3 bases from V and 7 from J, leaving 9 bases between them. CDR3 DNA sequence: TGCAGCGTTGACGGTGGGGGTGAAAAACTGTTTTTT. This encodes CSVDGGGEKLFF.

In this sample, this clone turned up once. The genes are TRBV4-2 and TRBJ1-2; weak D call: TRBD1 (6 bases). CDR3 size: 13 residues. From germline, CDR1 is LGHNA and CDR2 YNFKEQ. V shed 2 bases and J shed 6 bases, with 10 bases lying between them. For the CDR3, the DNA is TGTGCCAGCAGCCAACGGACAGAAGATGGCTACACCTTC. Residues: CASSQRTEDGYTF.

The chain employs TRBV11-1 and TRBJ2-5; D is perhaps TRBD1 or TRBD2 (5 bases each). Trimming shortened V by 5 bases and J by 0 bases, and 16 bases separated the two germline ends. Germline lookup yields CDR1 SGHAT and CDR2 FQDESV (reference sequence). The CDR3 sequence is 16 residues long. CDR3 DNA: TGTGCCAGCAGCCCCTTAGTGGGGGAGTACCAAGAGACCCAGTACTTC. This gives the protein CASSPLVGEYQETQYF.

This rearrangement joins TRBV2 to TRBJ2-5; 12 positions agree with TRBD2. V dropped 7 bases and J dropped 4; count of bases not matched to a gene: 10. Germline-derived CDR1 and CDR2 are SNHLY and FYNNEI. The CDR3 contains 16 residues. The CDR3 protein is CASMPSGRARGETQYF. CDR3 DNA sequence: TGTGCCAGCATGCCTAGCGGGAGGGCGAGAGGAGAGACCCAGTACTTC.

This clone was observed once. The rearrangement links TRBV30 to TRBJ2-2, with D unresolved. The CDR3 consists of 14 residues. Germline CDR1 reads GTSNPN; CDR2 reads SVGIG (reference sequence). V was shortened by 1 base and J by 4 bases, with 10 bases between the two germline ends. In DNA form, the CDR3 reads TGTGCCTGGAGTGCCGGTCTAGTCACCGGGGAGCTGTTTTTT. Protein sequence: CAWSAGLVTGELFF.

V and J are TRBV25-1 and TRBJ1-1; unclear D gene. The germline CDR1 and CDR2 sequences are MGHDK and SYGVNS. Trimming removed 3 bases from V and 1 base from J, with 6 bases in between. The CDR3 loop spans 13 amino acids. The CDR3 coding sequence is TGTGCCAGCAGTGATTATAGGAACACTGAAGCTTTCTTT. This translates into CASSDYRNTEAFF.

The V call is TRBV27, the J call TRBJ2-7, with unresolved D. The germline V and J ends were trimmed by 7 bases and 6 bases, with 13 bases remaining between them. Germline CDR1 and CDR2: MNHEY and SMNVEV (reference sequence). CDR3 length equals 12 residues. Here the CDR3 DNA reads TGTGCCAGCACGGCGGTCCTAGGCGAGCAGTACTTC. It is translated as CASTAVLGEQYF.

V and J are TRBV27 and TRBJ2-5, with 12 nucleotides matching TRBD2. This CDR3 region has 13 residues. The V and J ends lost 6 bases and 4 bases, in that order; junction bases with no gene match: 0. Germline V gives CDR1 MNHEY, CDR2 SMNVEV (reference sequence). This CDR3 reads CASRTSGGETQYF. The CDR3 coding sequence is TGTGCCAGCAGGACTAGCGGGGGAGAGACCCAGTACTTC.

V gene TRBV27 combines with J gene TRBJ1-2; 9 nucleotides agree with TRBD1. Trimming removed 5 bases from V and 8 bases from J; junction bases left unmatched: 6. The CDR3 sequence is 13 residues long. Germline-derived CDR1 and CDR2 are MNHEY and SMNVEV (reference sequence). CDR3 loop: CASSAQGAKGYTF. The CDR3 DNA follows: TGTGCCAGCAGTGCACAGGGGGCAAAGGGCTACACCTTC.

CDR3 in DNA: TGCAGCGCGTTAACAGGGGGGGACACTGAAGCTTTCTTT. This gives the protein CSALTGGDTEAFF. The chain joins TRBV29-1 to TRBJ1-1; 8 bases fit TRBD1. This CDR3 has 13 amino acids. V was pared by 7 bases and J by 3 bases, with 7 bases of the junction left unmatched. CDR1 SQVTM and CDR2 ANQGSEA come from the germline V gene.

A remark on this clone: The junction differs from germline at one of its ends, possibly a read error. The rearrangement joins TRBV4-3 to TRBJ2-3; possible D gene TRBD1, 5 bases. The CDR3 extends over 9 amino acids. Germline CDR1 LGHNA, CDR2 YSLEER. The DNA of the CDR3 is TGCGCCAGCTGCCCCAGGGATCCCTTT. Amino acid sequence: CASCPRDPF.

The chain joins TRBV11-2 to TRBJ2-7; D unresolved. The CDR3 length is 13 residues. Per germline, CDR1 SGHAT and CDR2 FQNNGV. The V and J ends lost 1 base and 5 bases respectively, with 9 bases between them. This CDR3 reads CASSLGHRDEQYF. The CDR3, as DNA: TGTGCCAGCAGCTTAGGGCACCGAGACGAGCAGTACTTC.